Included here is one TCR beta chain sequence, with context. With 60 Vbeta and 13 Jbeta primers, the PCR was carried out. This table comes from immunoSEQ multiplex PCR, and its TCRdb copy is limited to in-frame clones, with some not included. The sample shows more than 95,000 clones, roughly 74% of them seen only once. The entry originates in a study of cytomegalovirus exposure and HLA in healthy donors. Looking at the study overall: A prior analysis found around 110 million unique TCR beta sequences from about 179 million T cells.

With V trimmed by 5 bases and J by 3 bases, 6 bases remained unmatched. Germline V gene sequence: CDR1 SGHAT, CDR2 FQNNGV. This CDR3 has 14 amino acids. Sequenced: PBMCs. The source is a female donor in good health and CMV-seropositive. V and J are TRBV11-2 and TRBJ2-7; 8 bases are shared with TRBD2. CDR3 sequence: CASSLSGKVYEQYF. DNA for the CDR3: TGTGCCAGCAGCCTTAGCGGGAAGGTCTACGAGCAGTACTTC.